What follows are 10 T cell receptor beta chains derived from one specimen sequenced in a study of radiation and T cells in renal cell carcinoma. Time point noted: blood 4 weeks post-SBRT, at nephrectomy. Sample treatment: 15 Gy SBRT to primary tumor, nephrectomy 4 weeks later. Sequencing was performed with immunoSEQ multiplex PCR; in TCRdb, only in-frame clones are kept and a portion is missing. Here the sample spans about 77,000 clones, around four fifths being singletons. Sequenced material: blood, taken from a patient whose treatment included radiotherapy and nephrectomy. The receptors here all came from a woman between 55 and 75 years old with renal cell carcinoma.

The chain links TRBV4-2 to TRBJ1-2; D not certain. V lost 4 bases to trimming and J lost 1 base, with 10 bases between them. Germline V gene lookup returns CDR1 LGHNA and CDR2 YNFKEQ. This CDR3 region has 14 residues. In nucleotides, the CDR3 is TGTGCCAGCAGCCCAGAACGTGGTAACTATGGCTACACCTTC. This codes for CASSPERGNYGYTF.

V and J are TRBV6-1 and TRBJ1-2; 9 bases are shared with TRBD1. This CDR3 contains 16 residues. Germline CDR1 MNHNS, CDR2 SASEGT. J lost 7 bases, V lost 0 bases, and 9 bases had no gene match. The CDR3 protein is CASSEAPDRGFGGYTF. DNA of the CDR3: TGTGCCAGCAGTGAAGCCCCCGACAGGGGGTTTGGTGGCTACACCTTC.

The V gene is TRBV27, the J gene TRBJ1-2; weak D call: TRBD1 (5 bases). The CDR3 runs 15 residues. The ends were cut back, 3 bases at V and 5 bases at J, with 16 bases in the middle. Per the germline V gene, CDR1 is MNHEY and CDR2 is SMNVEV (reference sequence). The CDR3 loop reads CASSLGYGGSYGYTF. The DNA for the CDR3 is TGTGCCAGCAGTTTGGGCTACGGGGGGTCATATGGCTACACCTTC.

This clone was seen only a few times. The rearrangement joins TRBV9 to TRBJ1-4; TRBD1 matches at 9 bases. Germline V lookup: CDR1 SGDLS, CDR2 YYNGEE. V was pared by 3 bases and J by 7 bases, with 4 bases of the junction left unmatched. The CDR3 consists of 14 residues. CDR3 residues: CASSATGGFEKLFF. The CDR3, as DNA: TGTGCCAGCAGCGCCACAGGGGGCTTTGAAAAACTGTTTTTT.

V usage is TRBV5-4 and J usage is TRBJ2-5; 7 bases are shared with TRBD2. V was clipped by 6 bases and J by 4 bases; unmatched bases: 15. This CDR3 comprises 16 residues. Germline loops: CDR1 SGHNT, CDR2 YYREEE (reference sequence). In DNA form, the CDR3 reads TGTGCCAGCAACTCGGGGGGAGGACTAGGCGGAGAGACCCAGTACTTC. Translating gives CASNSGGGLGGETQYF. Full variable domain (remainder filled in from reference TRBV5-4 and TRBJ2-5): ETGVTQSPTHLIKTRGQQVTLRCSSQSGHNTVSWYQQALGQGPQFIFQYYREEENGRGNFPPRFSGLQFPNYSSELNVNALELDDSALYLCASNSGGGLGGETQYFGPGTRLLVL.

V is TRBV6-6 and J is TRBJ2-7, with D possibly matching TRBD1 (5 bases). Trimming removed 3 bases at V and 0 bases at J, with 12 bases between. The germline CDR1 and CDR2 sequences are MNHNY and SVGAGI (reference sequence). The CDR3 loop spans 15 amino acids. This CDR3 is CASSYGAVSSYEQYF. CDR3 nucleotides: TGTGCCAGCAGTTATGGGGCGGTGAGCTCCTACGAGCAGTACTTC.

This CDR3 is CASSLDDGGYGYTF. CDR3 in DNA: TGCGCCAGCAGCCTGGATGACGGAGGCTATGGCTACACCTTC. V is TRBV5-1 and J is TRBJ1-2; unclear D gene. The CDR3 length is 14 residues. CDR1 is SGHRS, CDR2 YFSETQ, per germline. Trimming removed 4 bases from V and 4 bases from J, with 14 bases in between. The full variable domain, its missing parts supplied by reference TRBV5-1 and TRBJ1-2, is KAGVTQTPRYLIKTRGQQVTLSCSPISGHRSVSWYQQTPGQGLQFLFEYFSETQRNKGNFPGRFSGRQFSNSRSEMNVSTLELGDSALYLCASSLDDGGYGYTFGSGTRLTVV.

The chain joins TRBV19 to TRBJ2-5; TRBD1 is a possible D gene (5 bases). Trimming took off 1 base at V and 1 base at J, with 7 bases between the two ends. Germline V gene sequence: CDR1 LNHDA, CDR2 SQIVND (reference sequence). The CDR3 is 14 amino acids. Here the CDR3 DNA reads TGTGCCAGTAGTATAGTCCAGGGCCAAGAGACCCAGTACTTC. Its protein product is CASSIVQGQETQYF. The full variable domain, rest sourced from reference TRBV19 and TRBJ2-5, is DGGITQSPKYLFRKEGQNVTLSCEQNLNHDAMYWYRQDPGQGLRLIYYSQIVNDFQKGDIAEGYSVSREKKESFPLTVTSAQKNPTAFYLCASSIVQGQETQYFGPGTRLLVL.

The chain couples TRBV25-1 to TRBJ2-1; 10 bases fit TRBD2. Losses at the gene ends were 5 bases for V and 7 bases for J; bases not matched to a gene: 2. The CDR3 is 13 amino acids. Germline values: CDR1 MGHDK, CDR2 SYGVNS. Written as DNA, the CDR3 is TGTGCCAGCAGTCGGACTAGCGGTAATGAGCAGTTCTTC. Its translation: CASSRTSGNEQFF.

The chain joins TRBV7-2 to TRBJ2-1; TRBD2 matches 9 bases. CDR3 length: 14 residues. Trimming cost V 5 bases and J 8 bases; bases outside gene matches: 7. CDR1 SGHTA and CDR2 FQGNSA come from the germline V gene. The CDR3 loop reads CASSPYSGSYEQFF. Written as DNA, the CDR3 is TGTGCCAGCAGCCCCTATAGCGGGAGCTATGAGCAGTTCTTC.